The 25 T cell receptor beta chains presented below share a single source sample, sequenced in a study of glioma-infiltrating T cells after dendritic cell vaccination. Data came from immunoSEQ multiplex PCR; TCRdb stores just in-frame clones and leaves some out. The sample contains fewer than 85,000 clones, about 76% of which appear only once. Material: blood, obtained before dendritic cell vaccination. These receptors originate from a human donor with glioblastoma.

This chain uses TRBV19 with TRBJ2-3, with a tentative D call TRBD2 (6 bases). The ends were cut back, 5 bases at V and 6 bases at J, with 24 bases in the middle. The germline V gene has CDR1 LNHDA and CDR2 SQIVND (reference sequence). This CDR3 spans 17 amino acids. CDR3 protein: CASSPNLLGGRSDTQYF. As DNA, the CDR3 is TGTGCCAGTAGTCCGAACCTCCTGGGGGGTAGATCCGATACGCAGTATTTT.

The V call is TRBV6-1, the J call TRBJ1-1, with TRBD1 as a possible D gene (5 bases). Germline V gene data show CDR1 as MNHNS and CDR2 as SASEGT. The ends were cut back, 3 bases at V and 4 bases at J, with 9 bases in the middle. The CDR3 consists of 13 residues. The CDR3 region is CASSERGSTEAFF. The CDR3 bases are TGTGCCAGCAGTGAGCGGGGGAGCACTGAAGCTTTCTTT.

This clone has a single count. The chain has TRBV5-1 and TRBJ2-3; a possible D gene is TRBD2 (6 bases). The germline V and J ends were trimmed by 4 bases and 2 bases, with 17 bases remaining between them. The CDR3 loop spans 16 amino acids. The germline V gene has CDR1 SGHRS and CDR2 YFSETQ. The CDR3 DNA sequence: TGCGCCAGCAGCGGAATTCTAGCGCCACCCACAGATACGCAGTATTTT. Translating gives CASSGILAPPTDTQYF. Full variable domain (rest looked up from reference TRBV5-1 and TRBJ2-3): KAGVTQTPRYLIKTRGQQVTLSCSPISGHRSVSWYQQTPGQGLQFLFEYFSETQRNKGNFPGRFSGRQFSNSRSEMNVSTLELGDSALYLCASSGILAPPTDTQYFGPGTRLTVL.

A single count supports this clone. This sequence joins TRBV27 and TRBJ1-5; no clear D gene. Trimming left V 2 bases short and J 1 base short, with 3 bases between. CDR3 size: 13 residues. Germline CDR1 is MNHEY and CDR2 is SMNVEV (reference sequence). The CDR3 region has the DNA TGTGCCAGCAGTTTAGAGAGCAATCAGCCCCAGCATTTT. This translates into CASSLESNQPQHF.

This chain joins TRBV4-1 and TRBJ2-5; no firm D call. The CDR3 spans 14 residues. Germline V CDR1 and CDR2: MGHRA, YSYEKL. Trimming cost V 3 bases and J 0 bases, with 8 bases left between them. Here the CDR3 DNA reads TGCGCCAGCAGCCATTATTCCGACCAAGAGACCCAGTACTTC. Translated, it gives CASSHYSDQETQYF.

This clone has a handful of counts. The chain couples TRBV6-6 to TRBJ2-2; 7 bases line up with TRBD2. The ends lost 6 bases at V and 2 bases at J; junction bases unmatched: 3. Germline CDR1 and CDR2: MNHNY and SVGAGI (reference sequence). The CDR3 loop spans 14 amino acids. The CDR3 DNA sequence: TGTGCCAGCAGGCCGGGACTAAACACCGGGGAGCTGTTTTTT. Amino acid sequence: CASRPGLNTGELFF.

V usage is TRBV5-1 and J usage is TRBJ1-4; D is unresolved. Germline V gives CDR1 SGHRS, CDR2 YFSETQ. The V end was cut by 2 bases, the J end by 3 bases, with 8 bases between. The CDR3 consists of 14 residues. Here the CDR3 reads CASSFSGPNEKLFF. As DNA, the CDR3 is TGCGCCAGCAGCTTCTCAGGCCCTAATGAAAAACTGTTTTTT. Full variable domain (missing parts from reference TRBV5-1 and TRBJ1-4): KAGVTQTPRYLIKTRGQQVTLSCSPISGHRSVSWYQQTPGQGLQFLFEYFSETQRNKGNFPGRFSGRQFSNSRSEMNVSTLELGDSALYLCASSFSGPNEKLFFGSGTQLSVL.

CDR3 coding DNA: TGTGCCAGCAGTGTTGCTAGCGGGGGGGGAAAGCAGTACTTC. This sequence encodes CASSVASGGGKQYF. The gene calls are TRBV2 and TRBJ2-7, with 12 bases that match TRBD2. Germline V gives CDR1 SNHLY, CDR2 FYNNEI. Trimming took 4 bases from V and 8 from J; bases not matched to a gene: 6. CDR3 length: 14 residues.

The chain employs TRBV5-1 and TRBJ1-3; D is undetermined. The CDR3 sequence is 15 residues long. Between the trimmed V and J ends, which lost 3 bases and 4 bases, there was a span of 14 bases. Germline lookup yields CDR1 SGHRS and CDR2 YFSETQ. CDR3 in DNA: TGCGCCAGCAGCTCCGATTCGAGAAGCGGAAACACCATATATTTT. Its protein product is CASSSDSRSGNTIYF.

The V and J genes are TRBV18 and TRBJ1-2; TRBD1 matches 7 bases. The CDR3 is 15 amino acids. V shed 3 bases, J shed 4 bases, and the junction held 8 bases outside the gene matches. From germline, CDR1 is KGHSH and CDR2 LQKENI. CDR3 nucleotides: TGTGCCAGCTCACCCGGACAGGCGGTCGGCTATGGCTACACCTTC. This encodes CASSPGQAVGYGYTF.

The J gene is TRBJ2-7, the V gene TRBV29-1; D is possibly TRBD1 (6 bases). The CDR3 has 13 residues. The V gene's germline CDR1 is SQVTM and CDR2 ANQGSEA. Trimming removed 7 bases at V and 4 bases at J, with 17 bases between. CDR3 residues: CSARDPGDYEQYF. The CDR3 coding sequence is TGCAGCGCCCGGGACCCAGGGGATTACGAGCAGTACTTC.

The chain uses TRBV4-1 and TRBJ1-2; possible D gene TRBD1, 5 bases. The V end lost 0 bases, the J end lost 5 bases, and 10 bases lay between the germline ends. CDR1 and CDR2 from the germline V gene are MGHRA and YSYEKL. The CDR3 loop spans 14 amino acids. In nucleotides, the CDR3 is TGCGCCAGCAGCCAAGACCCAGGGCATTATGGCTACACCTTC. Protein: CASSQDPGHYGYTF.

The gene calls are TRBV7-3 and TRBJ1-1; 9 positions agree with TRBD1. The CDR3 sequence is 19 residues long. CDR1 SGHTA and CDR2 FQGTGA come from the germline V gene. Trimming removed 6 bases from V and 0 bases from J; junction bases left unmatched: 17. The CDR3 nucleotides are TGTGCCAGCAGGGGAGAAGGGGACAGGGCTTTACGTGTGAACACTGAAGCTTTCTTT. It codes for CASRGEGDRALRVNTEAFF.

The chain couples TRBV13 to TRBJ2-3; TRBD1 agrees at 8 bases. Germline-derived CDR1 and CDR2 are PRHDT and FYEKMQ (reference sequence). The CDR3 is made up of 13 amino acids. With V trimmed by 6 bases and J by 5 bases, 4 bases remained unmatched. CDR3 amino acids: CASRLQGVDTQYF. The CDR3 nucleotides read TGTGCCAGCAGGTTACAGGGGGTAGATACGCAGTATTTT.

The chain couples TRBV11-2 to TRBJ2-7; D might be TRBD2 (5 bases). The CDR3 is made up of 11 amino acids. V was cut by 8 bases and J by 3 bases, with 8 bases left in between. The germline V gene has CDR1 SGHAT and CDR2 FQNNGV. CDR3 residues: CASGENYEQYF. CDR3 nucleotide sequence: TGTGCCAGCGGGGAGAACTACGAGCAGTACTTC.

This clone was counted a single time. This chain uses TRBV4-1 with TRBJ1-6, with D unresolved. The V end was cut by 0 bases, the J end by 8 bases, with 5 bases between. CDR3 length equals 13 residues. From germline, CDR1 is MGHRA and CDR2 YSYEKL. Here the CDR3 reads CASSQDSDSPLHF. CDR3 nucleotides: TGCGCCAGCAGCCAAGATTCGGATTCACCCCTCCACTTT.

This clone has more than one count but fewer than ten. The CDR3 sequence: CASSGGQGYQETQYF. As DNA, the CDR3 is TGCGCCAGCAGCGGGGGACAGGGCTATCAAGAGACCCAGTACTTC. V and J are TRBV5-1 and TRBJ2-5; 9 bases fit TRBD1. Germline trimming cut 4 bases from V and 2 bases from J; bases unmatched to any gene: 6. The CDR3 extends over 15 amino acids. The germline gives CDR1 SGHRS, CDR2 YFSETQ.

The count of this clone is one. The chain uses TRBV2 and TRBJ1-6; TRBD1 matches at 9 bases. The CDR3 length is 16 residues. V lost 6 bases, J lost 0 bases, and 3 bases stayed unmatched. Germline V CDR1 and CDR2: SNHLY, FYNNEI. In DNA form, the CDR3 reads TGTGCCAGCAGAAGGACAGGGGCCTCCTATAATTCACCCCTCCACTTT. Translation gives CASRRTGASYNSPLHF. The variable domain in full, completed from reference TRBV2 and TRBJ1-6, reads EPEVTQTPSHQVTQMGQEVILRCVPISNHLYFYWYRQILGQKVEFLVSFYNNEISEKSEIFDDQFSVERPDGSNFTLKIRSTKLEDSAMYFCASRRTGASYNSPLHFGNGTRLTVT.

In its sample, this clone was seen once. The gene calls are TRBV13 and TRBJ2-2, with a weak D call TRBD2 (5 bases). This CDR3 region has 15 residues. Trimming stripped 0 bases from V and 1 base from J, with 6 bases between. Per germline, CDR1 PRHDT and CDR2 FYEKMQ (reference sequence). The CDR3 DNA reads TGTGCCAGCAGCTTAGGCGGGATGAACACCGGGGAGCTGTTTTTT. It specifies CASSLGGMNTGELFF.

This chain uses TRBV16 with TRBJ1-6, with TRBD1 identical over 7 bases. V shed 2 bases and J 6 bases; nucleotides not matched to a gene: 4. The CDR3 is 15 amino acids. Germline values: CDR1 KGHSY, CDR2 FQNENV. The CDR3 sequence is CASSQGDSSNSPLHF. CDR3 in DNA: TGTGCCAGCAGCCAAGGGGACAGTTCTAATTCACCCCTCCACTTT.

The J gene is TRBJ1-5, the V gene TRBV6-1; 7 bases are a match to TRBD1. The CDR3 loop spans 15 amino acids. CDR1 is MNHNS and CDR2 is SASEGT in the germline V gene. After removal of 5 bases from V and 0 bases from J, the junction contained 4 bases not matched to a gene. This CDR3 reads CASSPTGISNQPQHF. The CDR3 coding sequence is TGTGCCAGCAGTCCGACAGGGATTAGCAATCAGCCCCAGCATTTT.

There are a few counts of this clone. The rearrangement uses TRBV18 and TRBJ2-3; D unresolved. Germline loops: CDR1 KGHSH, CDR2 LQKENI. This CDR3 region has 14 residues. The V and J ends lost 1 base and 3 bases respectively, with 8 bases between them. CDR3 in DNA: TGTGCCAGCTCACCACAGGCCAGGACAGATACGCAGTATTTT. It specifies CASSPQARTDTQYF. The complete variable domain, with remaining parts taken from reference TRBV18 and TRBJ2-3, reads NAGVMQNPRHLVRRRGQEARLRCSPMKGHSHVYWYRQLPEEGLKFMVYLQKENIIDESGMPKERFSAEFPKEGPSILRIQQVVRGDSAAYFCASSPQARTDTQYFGPGTRLTVL.

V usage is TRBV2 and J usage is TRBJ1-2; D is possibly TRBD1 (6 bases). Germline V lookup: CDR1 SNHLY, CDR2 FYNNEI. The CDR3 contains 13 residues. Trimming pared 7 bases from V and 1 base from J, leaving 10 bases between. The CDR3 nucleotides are TGTGCCAGCATCAGGACAGTTAACTATGGCTACACCTTC. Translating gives CASIRTVNYGYTF. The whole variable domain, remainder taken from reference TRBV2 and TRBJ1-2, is EPEVTQTPSHQVTQMGQEVILRCVPISNHLYFYWYRQILGQKVEFLVSFYNNEISEKSEIFDDQFSVERPDGSNFTLKIRSTKLEDSAMYFCASIRTVNYGYTFGSGTRLTVV.

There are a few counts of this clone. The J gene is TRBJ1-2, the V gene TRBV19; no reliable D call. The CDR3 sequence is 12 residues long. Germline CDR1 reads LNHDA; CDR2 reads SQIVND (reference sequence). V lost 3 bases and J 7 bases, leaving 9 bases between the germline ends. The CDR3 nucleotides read TGTGCCAGTAGTATTATCTCGGGTGGCTACACCTTC. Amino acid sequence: CASSIISGGYTF.

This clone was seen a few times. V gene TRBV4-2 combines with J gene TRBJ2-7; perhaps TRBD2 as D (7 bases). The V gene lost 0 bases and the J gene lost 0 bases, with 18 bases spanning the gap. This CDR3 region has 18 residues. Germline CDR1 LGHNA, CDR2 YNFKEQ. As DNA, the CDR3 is TGTGCCAGCAGCCAAGAATATGTTGGGGGGGGCAACTCCTACGAGCAGTACTTC. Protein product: CASSQEYVGGGNSYEQYF.